These T cell receptor beta chains were read from a single sample in a study of response to subunit inactivated influenza vaccine. TCRdb reanalysed the RT-PCR reads using MiXCR and keeps one entry per CDR3 protein. Here the sample spans about 240,000 distinct CDR3 sequences, 10% to 15% being singletons. The sample consisted of non-naive T cells sorted from PBMCs, taken 14 days before vaccination. The receptor source for this set is a man aged 45-65 years who received an inactivated influenza vaccine. CDR3s include the opening cysteine and the closing phenylalanine or tryptophan. D genes are given only for firm matches. Expanded clones are given a class, and other clones once, few, many or no size at all.

clone size	V gene	D gene	J gene	CDR3 DNA	CDR3 protein
NA	TRBV7-9	TRBD1	TRBJ1-2	TGTGCCAGCAGCTTAGACGGGACAGGGAGTGGCTACACCTTC	CASSLDGTGSGYTF
few	TRBV11-2	TRBD2	TRBJ2-1	TGTGCCAGCAGCAGCGGGGCAAGACGCGACCTTTCCTACAATGAGCAGTTCTTC	CASSSGARRDLSYNEQFF
NA	TRBV20-1	NA	TRBJ1-2	TGCAGTGCTAGAGATACGAGGGTTCCGTGGTATGGCTACACCTTC	CSARDTRVPWYGYTF
few	TRBV12-3/TRBV12-4	NA	TRBJ2-3	TGTGCCAGCAGTCTCGACAGCAATACGCAGTATTTT	CASSLDSNTQYF
NA	TRBV20-1	NA	TRBJ2-1	TGCAGTGCTAGTAAGGCAGGGGTTAATGAGCAGTTCTTC	CSASKAGVNEQFF
NA	TRBV6-1	NA	TRBJ1-2	TGTGCCAGCAGCCGTCACGGGGGGATTAACTATGGCTACACCTTC	CASSRHGGINYGYTF
few	TRBV18	NA	TRBJ2-1	TGTGCCAGCTCACCACCAGGGGATGCGATGAATGAGCAGTTCTTC	CASSPPGDAMNEQFF
few	TRBV6-1	NA	TRBJ2-7	TGTGCCAGCAGTCCTCCAGGGAGGGGGTCCTACGAGCAGTACTTC	CASSPPGRGSYEQYF
NA	TRBV7-9	TRBD2	TRBJ2-1	TGTGCCAGCAGCTCAGTCTGGGCGGGGGGGGAGTTCTTC	CASSSVWAGGEFF
NA	TRBV6-1	NA	TRBJ2-7	TGTGCCAGCAGTGCCCCTATGCCAGGGTCCGAGCAGTACTTC	CASSAPMPGSEQYF
NA	TRBV7-2	TRBD2	TRBJ2-7	TGTGCCAGCAGCCCAGAAGGAGCGGGGGGCCACTCCTACGAGCAGTACTTC	CASSPEGAGGHSYEQYF
NA	TRBV11-2	NA	TRBJ2-7	TGTGCCAGCAGCTTAGATGTCTTCGGCGAGCAGTACTTC	CASSLDVFGEQYF
many	TRBV7-2	TRBD2	TRBJ2-1	TGTGCCAGCAGCTACTCCGGGACTAGCCCAGGCGATGAGCAGTTCTTC	CASSYSGTSPGDEQFF
NA	TRBV2	NA	TRBJ2-5	TGTGCCAGCAGTGAATCGTGGCGAGAGACCCAGTACTTC	CASSESWRETQYF
few	TRBV27	TRBD1	TRBJ1-6	TGTGCCAGCAGTTTCCGGGCTCGGGGACAGTTCAATTCACCCCTCCACTTT	CASSFRARGQFNSPLHF
NA	TRBV12-3/TRBV12-4	TRBD1	TRBJ1-1	TGTGCCAGCAGTTTCCAGGGGGTAGAGGATTTGAACACTGAAGCTTTCTTT	CASSFQGVEDLNTEAFF
few	TRBV20-1	NA	TRBJ2-5	TGCAGTGCTGTCTGGAGAGGGTACCAAGAGACCCAGTACTTC	CSAVWRGYQETQYF
many	TRBV29-1	TRBD2	TRBJ2-1	TGCAGCGTTGAAGGGGTGCGGGAGGGCCGGCTCTCCTACAATGAGCAGTTCTTC	CSVEGVREGRLSYNEQFF
NA	TRBV11-2	TRBD2	TRBJ2-5	TGTGCCAGCAGCTTACCCTGGACTAGCGTGCAAGAGACCCAGTACTTC	CASSLPWTSVQETQYF
few	TRBV12-3/TRBV12-4	TRBD1	TRBJ1-4	TGTGCCAGCAGTTCCGGACAGGGGCGGGAAAAACTGTTTTTT	CASSSGQGREKLFF
NA	TRBV12-3/TRBV12-4	NA	TRBJ1-2	TGTGCCAGCAGTTTATCGACGATGAACTATGGCTACACCTTC	CASSLSTMNYGYTF
few	TRBV24-1	NA	TRBJ2-1	TGTGCCACCAAGGCGACTCAGGGCAATGAGCAGTTCTTC	CATKATQGNEQFF
many	TRBV4-3	NA	TRBJ2-2	TGCGCCAGCAGCCACTCGTATACAGGGAACGGGGAGCTGTTTTTT	CASSHSYTGNGELFF
NA	TRBV20-1	NA	TRBJ2-3	TGCAGTGCCGAAAAATCGGGGGGCCTAGGAGATACGCAGTATTTT	CSAEKSGGLGDTQYF
NA	TRBV28	NA	TRBJ1-4	TGTGCCAGCAGCGACGGGGCAACTAATGAAAAACTGTTTTTT	CASSDGATNEKLFF
few	TRBV28	TRBD1	TRBJ1-2	TGTGCCAGCAGTGGTCGACAGGGCAATGGCTACACCTTC	CASSGRQGNGYTF
few	TRBV20-1	NA	TRBJ2-6	TGCAGTGCTCGAAAAACAGGGTTTTCCCCTATGTTCCAAGGCTCTGGGGCCAACGTCCTGACTTTC	CSARKTGFSPMFQGSGANVLTF
few	TRBV4-1	NA	TRBJ1-1	TGCGCCAGCAGCCAAGCTATACAGGATAACACTGAAGCTTTCTTT	CASSQAIQDNTEAFF
NA	TRBV18	NA	TRBJ1-6	TGTGCCAGCTCACCCGGGACCGGACGAGGATCACCCCTCCACTTT	CASSPGTGRGSPLHF
NA	TRBV7-2	NA	TRBJ2-2	TGTGCCAGCAGCTTAGTACTAGCGAACACCGGGGAGCTGTTTTTT	CASSLVLANTGELFF
few	TRBV10-3	NA	TRBJ2-1	TGTGCCATCAGCTCCCGGGACATTGGGTCCTACAATGAGCAGTTCTTC	CAISSRDIGSYNEQFF
NA	TRBV18	TRBD2	TRBJ2-7	TGTGCCAGCTCGCGGATGACTAGCGGGGGGCTCGAGCAGTACTTC	CASSRMTSGGLEQYF
many	TRBV29-1	NA	TRBJ2-7	TGCAGCGTCCGGTGGGGGGACGAGCAGTACTTC	CSVRWGDEQYF
NA	TRBV7-2	TRBD1	TRBJ2-5	TGTGCCAGCCAGGGACAGGGTAAAGAGACCCAGTACTTC	CASQGQGKETQYF
NA	TRBV7-2	NA	TRBJ2-5	TGTGCCAGCAGCTTAGATGCAGGGGCGGTCCAAGAGACCCAGTACTTC	CASSLDAGAVQETQYF
few	TRBV4-2	NA	TRBJ2-7	TGTGCCAGCAGCCAAGATTCAGGAAATACCTACGAGCAGTACTTC	CASSQDSGNTYEQYF
few	TRBV20-1	TRBD2	TRBJ2-7	TGCAGTGCTAGTACTAGCGGGAGTTCTTTTGACGAGCAGTACTTC	CSASTSGSSFDEQYF
NA	TRBV20-1	NA	TRBJ2-1	TGCAGTGCTCGATGGAACTATGAGCAGTTCTTC	CSARWNYEQFF
many	TRBV11-2	NA	TRBJ2-7	TGTGCCAGCAGCCTACCTGTTGTGGGCGAGCAGTACTTC	CASSLPVVGEQYF
NA	TRBV5-5	NA	TRBJ2-5	TGTGCCAGCAGCTTTCAGCAAGAGATCCAGTACTTC	CASSFQQEIQYF
NA	TRBV7-2	NA	TRBJ1-1	TGTGCCAGCAGAGCCCCCCCCTCCGGTGAAGCTTTCTTT	CASRAPPSGEAFF
NA	TRBV7-8	NA	TRBJ2-5	TGTGCCAGCAGCTTACAAGTACACCAAGAGACCCAGTACTTC	CASSLQVHQETQYF
few	TRBV12-3/TRBV12-4	NA	TRBJ2-1	TGTGCCAGCAGTAAAAGTTACAATGAGCAGTTCTTC	CASSKSYNEQFF
NA	TRBV6-5	NA	TRBJ2-5	TGTGCCAGCAGTTATTTGGGTACCGGCGGGGAGACCCAGTACTTC	CASSYLGTGGETQYF
NA	TRBV5-4	NA	TRBJ2-1	TGTGCCAGCAGCTTGGAGCTCTTCAGCCGAACCTACAATGAGCAGTTCTTC	CASSLELFSRTYNEQFF
few	TRBV7-3	NA	TRBJ2-1	TGTGCCAGCAGCTTAAACGCGCCTGGCTCCTACAATGAGCAGTTCTTC	CASSLNAPGSYNEQFF
NA	TRBV9	TRBD2	TRBJ2-2	TGTGCCAGCAGCGTCGGCGGGAGGGGGACCGGGGAGCTGTTTTTT	CASSVGGRGTGELFF
many	TRBV7-2	TRBD1	TRBJ2-2	TGTGCCAGCAGCGCAGGGACAGCCAGCACCGGGGAGCTGTTTTTT	CASSAGTASTGELFF
NA	TRBV5-1	TRBD2	TRBJ2-7	TGCGCCAGCAGCAAGGGACTAGCGGGGAACTCCTACGAGCAGTACTTC	CASSKGLAGNSYEQYF
few	TRBV28	NA	TRBJ2-4	TGTGCCAGCAGTTTATTGCAGGGGCATCCCAAAAACATTCAGTACTTC	CASSLLQGHPKNIQYF
many	TRBV11-1	NA	TRBJ2-4	TGTGCCAGCAGCTTAGCGCGCGACTTGGCGGATGGGTCAAACATTCAGTACTTC	CASSLARDLADGSNIQYF
NA	TRBV7-2	NA	TRBJ2-1	TGTGCCAGCAGCTTAGTGGAGGGTTCCTACAATGAGCAGTTCTTC	CASSLVEGSYNEQFF
few	TRBV11-3	NA	TRBJ2-1	TGTGCCAGCAGCTTTTCGGGGTACAATGAGCAGTTCTTC	CASSFSGYNEQFF
few	TRBV14	NA	TRBJ1-6	TGTGCCAGCAGCCACACACCCAATTCACCCCTCCACTTT	CASSHTPNSPLHF
few	TRBV6-2/TRBV6-3	NA	TRBJ1-1	TGTGCCAGCAGTTACTCGATGGAGAACACTGAAGCTTTCTTT	CASSYSMENTEAFF
NA	TRBV3-1	NA	TRBJ1-1	TGTGCCAGCAGCCAAGGTGTGTACACTGAAGCTTTCTTT	CASSQGVYTEAFF
NA	TRBV7-2	TRBD2	TRBJ2-7	TGTGCCAGCAGCGCCCCAAGGGCGGGAGAGGACGAGCAGTACTTC	CASSAPRAGEDEQYF
many	TRBV6-5	NA	TRBJ2-7	TGTGCCAGCAGTCCAGGGGTTGGCGAGCAGTACTTC	CASSPGVGEQYF